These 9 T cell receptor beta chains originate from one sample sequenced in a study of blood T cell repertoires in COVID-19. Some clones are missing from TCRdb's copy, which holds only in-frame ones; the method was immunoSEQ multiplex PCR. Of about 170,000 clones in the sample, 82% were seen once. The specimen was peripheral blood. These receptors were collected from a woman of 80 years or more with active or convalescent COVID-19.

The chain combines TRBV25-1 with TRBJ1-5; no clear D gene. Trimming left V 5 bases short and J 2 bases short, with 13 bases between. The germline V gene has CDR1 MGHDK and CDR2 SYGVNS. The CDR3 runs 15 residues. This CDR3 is CASSLWARGNQPQHF. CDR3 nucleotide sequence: TGTGCCAGCAGTCTCTGGGCGAGGGGCAATCAGCCCCAGCATTTT.

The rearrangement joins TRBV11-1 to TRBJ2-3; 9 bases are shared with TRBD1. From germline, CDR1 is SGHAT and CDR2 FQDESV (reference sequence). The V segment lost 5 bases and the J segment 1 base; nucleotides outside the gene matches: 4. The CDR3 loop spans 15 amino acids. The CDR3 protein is CASSPTGGGTDTQYF. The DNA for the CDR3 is TGTGCCAGCAGCCCAACAGGGGGCGGCACAGATACGCAGTATTTT.

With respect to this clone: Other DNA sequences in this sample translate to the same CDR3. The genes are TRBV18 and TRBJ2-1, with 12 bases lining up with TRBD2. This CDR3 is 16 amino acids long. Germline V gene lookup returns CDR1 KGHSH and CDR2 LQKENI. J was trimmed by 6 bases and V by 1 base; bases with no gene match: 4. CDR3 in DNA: TGTGCCAGCTCACCACGACTAGCGGGAGCAGGCAATGAGCAGTTCTTC. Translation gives CASSPRLAGAGNEQFF.

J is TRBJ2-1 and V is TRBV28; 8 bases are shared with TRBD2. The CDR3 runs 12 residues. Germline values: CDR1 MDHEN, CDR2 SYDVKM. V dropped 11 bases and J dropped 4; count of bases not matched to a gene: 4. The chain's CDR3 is CAAGGEYNEQFF. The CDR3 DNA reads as TGTGCCGCGGGAGGAGAGTACAATGAGCAGTTCTTC.

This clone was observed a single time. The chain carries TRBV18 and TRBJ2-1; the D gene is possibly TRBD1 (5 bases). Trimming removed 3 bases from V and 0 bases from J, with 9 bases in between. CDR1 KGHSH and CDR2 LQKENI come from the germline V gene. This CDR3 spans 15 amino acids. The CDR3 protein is CASSPGPSSYNEQFF. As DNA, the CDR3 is TGTGCCAGCTCACCGGGGCCGAGCTCCTACAATGAGCAGTTCTTC. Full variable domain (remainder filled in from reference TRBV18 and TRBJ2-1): NAGVMQNPRHLVRRRGQEARLRCSPMKGHSHVYWYRQLPEEGLKFMVYLQKENIIDESGMPKERFSAEFPKEGPSILRIQQVVRGDSAAYFCASSPGPSSYNEQFFGPGTRLTVL.

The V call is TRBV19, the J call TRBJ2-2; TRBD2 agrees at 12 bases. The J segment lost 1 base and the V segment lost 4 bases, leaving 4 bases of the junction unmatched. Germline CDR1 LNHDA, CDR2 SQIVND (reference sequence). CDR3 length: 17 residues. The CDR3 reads CASSSLTSGGNTGELFF. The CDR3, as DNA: TGTGCCAGTAGTAGCCTGACTAGCGGGGGGAACACCGGGGAGCTGTTTTTT.

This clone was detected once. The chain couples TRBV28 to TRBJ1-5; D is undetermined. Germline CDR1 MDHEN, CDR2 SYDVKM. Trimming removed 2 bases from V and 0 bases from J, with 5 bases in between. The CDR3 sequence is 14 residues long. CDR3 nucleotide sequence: TGTGCCAGCAGTTTAGTCATTAGCAATCAGCCCCAGCATTTT. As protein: CASSLVISNQPQHF.

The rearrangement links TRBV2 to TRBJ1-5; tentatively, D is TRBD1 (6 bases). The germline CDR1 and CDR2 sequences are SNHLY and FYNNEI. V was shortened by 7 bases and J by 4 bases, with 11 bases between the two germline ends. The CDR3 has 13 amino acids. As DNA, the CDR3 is TGTGCCAGCAAGGGGGATCAGAATCAGCCCCAGCATTTT. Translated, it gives CASKGDQNQPQHF.

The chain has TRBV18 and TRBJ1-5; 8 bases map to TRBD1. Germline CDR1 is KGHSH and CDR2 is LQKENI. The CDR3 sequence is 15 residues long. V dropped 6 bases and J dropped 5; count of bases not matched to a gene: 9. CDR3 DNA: TGTGCCAGCTCTGGAGGACAGGGAGGCGATCAGCCCCAGCATTTT. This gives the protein CASSGGQGGDQPQHF. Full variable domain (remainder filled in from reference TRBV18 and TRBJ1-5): NAGVMQNPRHLVRRRGQEARLRCSPMKGHSHVYWYRQLPEEGLKFMVYLQKENIIDESGMPKERFSAEFPKEGPSILRIQQVVRGDSAAYFCASSGGQGGDQPQHFGDGTRLSIL.